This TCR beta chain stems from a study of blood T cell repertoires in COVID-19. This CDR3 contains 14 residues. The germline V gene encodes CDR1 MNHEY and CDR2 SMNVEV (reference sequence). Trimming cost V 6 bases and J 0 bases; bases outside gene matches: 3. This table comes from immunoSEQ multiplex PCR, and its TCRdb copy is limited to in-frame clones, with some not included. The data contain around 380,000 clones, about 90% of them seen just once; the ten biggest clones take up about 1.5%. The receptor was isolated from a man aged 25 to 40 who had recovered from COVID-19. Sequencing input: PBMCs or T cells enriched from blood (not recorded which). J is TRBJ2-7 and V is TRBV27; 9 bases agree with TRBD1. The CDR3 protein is CASRETGGSYEQYF. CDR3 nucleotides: TGTGCCAGCAGGGAGACAGGGGGCTCCTACGAGCAGTACTTC.